These 20 T cell receptor beta chains share one sample of origin, sequenced in a study of T-cell memory formation after mild COVID-19. TCRdb reprocessed the 5' RACE reads via MiXCR and lists one record per CDR3 protein. The profile covers roughly 130,000 distinct CDR3 sequences, with about 17% appearing a single time and approximately 15% taken by the ten largest. The specimen was PBMCs or a T cell subset sorted from them (not recorded which). These TCRs come from an adult woman who had mild COVID-19 (a few samples of this study predate the infection). Cell type and time point are not known.

This clonotype was recorded a few times. V and J are TRBV7-3 and TRBJ2-5; 14 bases agree with TRBD2. CDR1 SGHTA and CDR2 FQGTGA come from the germline V gene. The CDR3 is 21 amino acids. Trimming took 2 bases from V and 2 from J; bases not matched to a gene: 16. For the CDR3, the DNA is TGTGCCAGCAGCTTACGGGTTGATGAAGGGACTAGCGGGAGACGGCAAGAGACCCAGTACTTC. Its translation: CASSLRVDEGTSGRRQETQYF.

The J gene is TRBJ1-1, the V gene TRBV5-1, with unresolved D. The CDR3 contains 15 residues. V shed 0 bases and J shed 1 base, with 10 bases lying between them. From germline, CDR1 is SGHRS and CDR2 YFSETQ. The CDR3, as DNA: TGCGCCAGCAGCTTGGGTAGTCTGGGGAACACTGAAGCTTTCTTT. Protein sequence: CASSLGSLGNTEAFF.

The V and J genes are TRBV5-5 and TRBJ2-7, with a possible D match to TRBD1 (6 bases). CDR1 and CDR2 from the germline V gene are SGHKS and YYEKEE (reference sequence). The ends were cut back, 0 bases at V and 5 bases at J, with 12 bases in the middle. The CDR3 sequence is 14 residues long. The CDR3 DNA reads TGTGCCAGCAGCTTGGGGTCAGGGGCCCACGAGCAGTACTTC. It is translated as CASSLGSGAHEQYF.

This chain links TRBV11-3 with TRBJ2-1; 14 bases agree with TRBD2. This CDR3 is built from 19 residues. The ends lost 0 bases at V and 4 bases at J; junction bases unmatched: 8. Per the germline V gene, CDR1 is SGHNT and CDR2 is YENEEA. The CDR3 DNA reads as TGTGCCAGCAGCTTAGACCAGGGACTAGCGGGAGAAAGGTACAATGAGCAGTTCTTC. As protein: CASSLDQGLAGERYNEQFF.

There are a few counts of this clonotype. The J gene is TRBJ2-3, the V gene TRBV7-2; weak D call: TRBD2 (6 bases). Germline CDR1 is SGHTA and CDR2 is FQGNSA. This CDR3 region has 15 residues. The ends were cut back, 5 bases at V and 0 bases at J, with 12 bases in the middle. CDR3 protein: CASSRGSGSTDTQYF. Written as DNA, the CDR3 is TGTGCCAGCAGCCGAGGGAGCGGGAGCACAGATACGCAGTATTTT.

In its sample, this clonotype was seen a few times. The V call is TRBV5-1, the J call TRBJ2-3; 7 positions agree with TRBD1. CDR3 length: 16 residues. Germline V gives CDR1 SGHRS, CDR2 YFSETQ. The V gene end was trimmed by 4 bases and the J gene end by 1 base; junction bases not matched to a gene: 9. Here the CDR3 DNA reads TGCGCCAGCAGCATTGGACAGGCCTTCCGCACAGATACGCAGTATTTT. It codes for CASSIGQAFRTDTQYF. The variable domain in full, with the rest retrieved from reference TRBV5-1 and TRBJ2-3, is KAGVTQTPRYLIKTRGQQVTLSCSPISGHRSVSWYQQTPGQGLQFLFEYFSETQRNKGNFPGRFSGRQFSNSRSEMNVSTLELGDSALYLCASSIGQAFRTDTQYFGPGTRLTVL.

The chain couples TRBV7-2 to TRBJ2-1; D gene unclear. The CDR3 totals 15 residues. The V end lost 3 bases, the J end lost 3 bases, and 12 bases lay between the germline ends. The germline CDR1 and CDR2 sequences are SGHTA and FQGNSA. This chain's CDR3 is CASSFSSGGYNEQFF. Here the CDR3 DNA reads TGTGCCAGCAGCTTTTCGTCAGGCGGCTACAATGAGCAGTTCTTC.

This clonotype was detected only a few times. J is TRBJ2-1 and V is TRBV11-2, with TRBD2 matching over 13 bases. The CDR3 is made up of 19 amino acids. Germline CDR1 SGHAT, CDR2 FQNNGV. Germline trimming cut 2 bases from V and 8 bases from J; bases unmatched to any gene: 15. Here the CDR3 reads CASSLLGLAGVSGRDEQFF. The CDR3 nucleotides read TGTGCCAGCAGCTTATTAGGACTAGCGGGGGTATCAGGGAGAGATGAGCAGTTCTTC. The full variable domain, with the rest looked up from reference TRBV11-2 and TRBJ2-1, is EAGVAQSPRYKIIEKRQSVAFWCNPISGHATLYWYQQILGQGPKLLIQFQNNGVVDDSQLPKDRFSAERLKGVDSTLKIQPAKLEDSAVYLCASSLLGLAGVSGRDEQFFGPGTRLTVL.

The chain is built from TRBV11-2 and TRBJ2-7; unclear D gene. This CDR3 has 14 amino acids. Trimming cost V 0 bases and J 4 bases, with 10 bases left between them. Germline V lookup: CDR1 SGHAT, CDR2 FQNNGV. In DNA, the CDR3 is TGTGCCAGCAGCTTAGAGTCGGCTAGATACGAGCAGTACTTC. Its translation is CASSLESARYEQYF.

V gene TRBV19 combines with J gene TRBJ1-1, with TRBD1 matching over 7 bases. V lost 6 bases to trimming and J lost 3 bases; unmatched junction nucleotides: 4. The CDR3 is 13 amino acids. CDR1 is LNHDA and CDR2 is SQIVND in the germline V gene (reference sequence). The CDR3 protein is CASRIQGDTEAFF. CDR3 nucleotides: TGTGCCAGTAGGATCCAGGGGGACACTGAAGCTTTCTTT.

This clonotype came up once. The gene calls are TRBV5-5 and TRBJ1-5; TRBD1 might be the D (5 bases). Deletions cut 0 bases from V and 13 bases from J, with 17 bases between. Germline-derived CDR1 and CDR2 are SGHKS and YYEKEE (reference sequence). The CDR3 is made up of 14 amino acids. CDR3 amino acids: CASSLEGARTPQHF. Here the CDR3 DNA reads TGTGCCAGCAGCTTGGAAGGGGCGCGGACACCACAGCATTTT.

V usage is TRBV27 and J usage is TRBJ2-2; D is ambiguous. Germline CDR1 and CDR2: MNHEY and SMNVEV (reference sequence). The CDR3 runs to 16 residues. The V gene lost 4 bases and the J gene lost 1 base, with 13 bases spanning the gap. CDR3 DNA sequence: TGTGCCAGCAGTTCCTACAGCCATCAGAACACCGGGGAGCTGTTTTTT. Protein sequence: CASSSYSHQNTGELFF.

This clonotype was seen a handful of times. The J gene is TRBJ2-7, the V gene TRBV12-3 or TRBV12-4; D perhaps matches TRBD2 (6 bases). Trimming took off 4 bases at V and 2 bases at J, with 15 bases between the two ends. The CDR3 is made up of 15 amino acids. The CDR3 loop is CASSYTSTGAYEQYF. CDR3 sequence (DNA): TGTGCCAGCAGTTACACTTCGACGGGAGCCTACGAGCAGTACTTC.

This clonotype was recorded a few times. J is TRBJ1-4 and V is TRBV5-4, with D possibly being TRBD1 (5 bases). Germline values: CDR1 SGHNT, CDR2 YYREEE (reference sequence). V lost 4 bases, J lost 4 bases, and 14 bases lay in between. This CDR3 spans 15 amino acids. The CDR3 sequence is CASSPRGGGNEKLFF. CDR3 coding DNA: TGTGCCAGCAGCCCCCGGGGGGGGGGTAATGAAAAACTGTTTTTT.

The V call is TRBV24-1, the J call TRBJ2-5, with TRBD1 matching over 7 bases. The trim removed 4 bases at V and 5 bases at J, leaving 15 bases unmatched. This CDR3 spans 17 amino acids. Germline V gene lookup returns CDR1 KGHDR and CDR2 SFDVKD. The CDR3 reads CATSEPTGIEGVETQYF. The CDR3 DNA reads as TGTGCCACCAGTGAGCCGACAGGGATCGAGGGCGTGGAGACCCAGTACTTC.

In its sample, this clonotype was seen a few times. The CDR3 nucleotides read TGCAGTGCTGTCGCCGTGGGGCTTTGGGAGCAGTTCTTC. Its translation: CSAVAVGLWEQFF. This chain uses TRBV20-1 with TRBJ2-1; D may be TRBD1 (5 bases). CDR3 length: 13 residues. Deletions cut 5 bases from V and 10 bases from J, with 18 bases between. Germline assignment: CDR1 DFQATT and CDR2 SNEGSKA (reference sequence).

This sequence joins TRBV5-1 and TRBJ2-1, with 7 bases matching TRBD1. After removal of 0 bases from V and 3 bases from J, the junction contained 3 bases not matched to a gene. CDR1 SGHRS and CDR2 YFSETQ come from the germline V gene. This CDR3 spans 15 amino acids. CDR3 region: CASSLVGTDYNEQFF. In nucleotides, the CDR3 is TGCGCCAGCAGCTTGGTAGGGACAGACTACAATGAGCAGTTCTTC.

The rearrangement uses TRBV15 and TRBJ2-7, with D uncertain. The CDR3 is made up of 14 amino acids. Germline CDR1 LNHNV, CDR2 YYDKDF (reference sequence). Trimming cost V 0 bases and J 3 bases, with 9 bases left between them. This CDR3 is CATSRDRRGYEQYF. As DNA, the CDR3 is TGTGCCACCAGCAGAGACCGACGAGGCTACGAGCAGTACTTC.

The rearrangement joins TRBV4-1 to TRBJ1-3, with 8 bases fitting TRBD1. In germline, CDR1 is MGHRA, CDR2 YSYEKL. Trimming removed 4 bases from V and 4 bases from J; junction bases left unmatched: 3. The CDR3 has 14 amino acids. The CDR3 coding sequence is TGCGCCAGCAGCCCAGGGGGCCAGGGAAACACCATATATTTT. It translates to CASSPGGQGNTIYF.

A few counts support this clonotype. The chain employs TRBV10-3 and TRBJ2-2; D is uncertain. Germline V lookup: CDR1 ENHRY, CDR2 SYGVKD. There are 14 residues in the CDR3. The V and J ends lost 0 bases and 5 bases respectively, with 7 bases between them. DNA of the CDR3: TGTGCCATCAGTGAGTCGGCGAGAACCGGGGAGCTGTTTTTT. Encoded protein: CAISESARTGELFF.